This TCR beta chain is drawn from a study of T cells in Graves' hyperthyroidism and ophthalmopathy. From RNA transcripts, TCR beta CDR3 regions were amplified. Initially, a first-round RT-PCR of the TCR CDR3 employed the HTBI primer set. TCRdb re-called the multiplex PCR reads with MiXCR, one entry per CDR3 protein. The sample comprises 500,000 to 750,000 distinct CDR3 sequences, around 46% of which are singletons, and around 8% rests with the top ten. The J segment lost 1 base and the V segment lost 7 bases, leaving 10 bases of the junction unmatched. CDR3 size: 16 residues. Germline assignment: CDR1 LNHDA and CDR2 SQIVND (reference sequence). Diagnosis relied on clinical symptoms, serum thyroxine and TRAb, thyroid ultrasound and orbital computed tomography.

This chain connects TRBV19 to TRBJ1-5, with 7 bases lining up with TRBD1. What was sequenced was peripheral blood or thyroid tissue (not recorded which). The clonotype was recovered from a woman aged 18-29 years with Graves' hyperthyroidism. In nucleotides, the CDR3 is TGTGCCAGTACCATGGAGGCAGGGGGGAGCAATCAGCCCCAGCATTTT. Translated, it gives CASTMEAGGSNQPQHF.